These T cell receptor beta chains were read from a single sample in a study of CD8 T cells in Susac syndrome. MiXCR, applied by TCRdb to the immunoSEQ multiplex PCR reads, yields one record per CDR3 protein. The sample has some 260,000 distinct CDR3 sequences; approximately 81% are singletons. Sequenced sample: CD8+ T cells from PBMCs. These receptors all come from a human donor with multiple sclerosis. Each CDR3 is given with its conserved first and last residue.

TRBV18,CASSYGLAGSTDTQYF
TRBV6-5,CASSYDGAYEQYF
TRBV28,CASSLGRATNEKLFF
TRBV12-5,CASATTSGSDLLRTGELFF
TRBV5-1,CASSLMSNTEAFF
TRBV9,CASSSPGVARTENIQYF
TRBV20-1,CSARAGTALGSSYEQYF
TRBV20-1,CSARGQGPYEQYF
TRBV6-5,CASSYTTPAYEQYF
TRBV9,CASSIGRRDEQYF
TRBV6-1,CASSEVTDYEQYF
TRBV19,CATRDSYGYTF
TRBV7-2,CASSLFGVQREREQYF
TRBV7-9,CASGMNNQPQHF
TRBV7-9,CASRKDRNNEQFF
TRBV12-3/TRBV12-4,CASSPTSGAHYNEQFF
TRBV5-4,CASSLSDLAGVDEQFF
TRBV6-5,CASSYSRAFNQPQHF
TRBV7-6,CASSPVGTGNTIYF
TRBV2,CASRGNNYGYTF
TRBV13,CASSSETGDENTEAFF
TRBV20-1,CSARVGQGKKQPQHF
TRBV7-3,CAGSRPGTSGRAGELFF
TRBV27,CASSLERDSYNEQFF
TRBV7-2,CASSRRMGSTDTQYF
TRBV27,CASSLGQGFRQPQHF
TRBV9,CASSVNQGESTDTQYF
TRBV16,CASSHRPVFAGTHNEQFF
TRBV5-6,CASSLGDRSGYTF
TRBV7-9,CASSPLSGGANYGYTF
TRBV12-3/TRBV12-4,CASSLIITEAFF